The 14 T cell receptor beta chains below come from one sample, sequenced in a study of shared clonotypes between healthy human individuals (dated by TCRdb to 2020 to 2021). Library preparation was by the immunoSEQ multiplex PCR assay. TCRdb took this table from immuneACCESS and kept in-frame rearrangements with V and J called. Such tables lack part of the clones; where checked against another copy, unresolved V genes explain under half of the gap, and the rest is unexplained. The sample has 1.6 million or so clones on record, roughly 95% of them singletons. Jointly, the top ten make up about 1% of the sample. Sequencing used naive CD4+ T cells sorted from blood. The sample's cell subset or site label, decoded: CD45RA+ positively selected. The source is a man aged 25-45 years in good health.

The J gene is TRBJ2-2, the V gene TRBV5-1, with D unresolved. This CDR3 is built from 14 residues. CDR1 and CDR2 (germline): SGHRS, YFSETQ. The V and J ends lost 1 base and 8 bases respectively, with 12 bases between them. The CDR3: CASSLRSAAGELFF. The DNA of the CDR3 is TGCGCCAGCAGCTTGAGGTCGGCGGCTGGGGAGCTGTTTTTT.

This chain uses TRBV7-3 with TRBJ2-3; D gene uncertain. V lost 2 bases and J lost 0, with 12 bases in between. Germline V gene data show CDR1 as SGHTA and CDR2 as FQGTGA. The CDR3 consists of 16 residues. CDR3 nucleotide sequence: TGTGCCAGCAGCTTAGAAAGGGAAATAAGCACAGATACGCAGTATTTT. Translating it yields CASSLEREISTDTQYF. Full variable domain (missing parts from reference TRBV7-3 and TRBJ2-3): GAGVSQTPSNKVTEKGKYVELRCDPISGHTALYWYRQSLGQGPEFLIYFQGTGAADDSGLPNDRFFAVRPEGSVSTLKIQRTERGDSAVYLCASSLEREISTDTQYFGPGTRLTVL.

V and J are TRBV5-1 and TRBJ1-4; tentative D call: TRBD1 (6 bases). Per germline, CDR1 SGHRS and CDR2 YFSETQ. This CDR3 has 17 amino acids. V was cut by 0 bases and J by 5 bases, with 17 bases left in between. CDR3 loop: CASSLGAGVRGNEKLFF. The CDR3 DNA reads as TGCGCCAGCAGCTTGGGGGCAGGGGTCAGGGGAAATGAAAAACTGTTTTTT.

This chain joins TRBV27 and TRBJ2-7; 15 positions agree with TRBD2. The CDR3 runs 15 residues. The ends lost 6 bases at V and 4 bases at J; junction bases unmatched: 4. Germline V gene data show CDR1 as MNHEY and CDR2 as SMNVEV (reference sequence). The DNA of the CDR3 is TGTGCCAGCAGCCGAGGGACTAGCGGGAGGTACGAGCAGTACTTC. Translated, it gives CASSRGTSGRYEQYF.

As for this clone: This specimen includes other DNA sequences encoding the same CDR3. This chain links TRBV7-3 with TRBJ2-2; D is ambiguous. This CDR3 contains 14 residues. Per the germline V gene, CDR1 is SGHTA and CDR2 is FQGTGA. V gave up 3 bases and J gave up 1 base, with 6 bases separating them. The CDR3 DNA reads as TGTGCCAGCAGCTTCTGGCGGAACACCGGGGAGCTGTTTTTT. As protein: CASSFWRNTGELFF.

The chain couples TRBV30 to TRBJ2-5; TRBD1 agrees at 7 bases. The CDR3 consists of 14 residues. Trimming removed 0 bases from V and 5 bases from J; junction bases left unmatched: 6. CDR1 is GTSNPN, CDR2 SVGIG, per germline (reference sequence). The CDR3 DNA sequence: TGTGCCTGGAGTGTGAAGGGGGCCGAGGAGACCCAGTACTTC. Residues: CAWSVKGAEETQYF.

This clone was seen a single time. The chain carries TRBV9 and TRBJ2-3, with 14 bases that match TRBD2. The trim removed 2 bases at V and 4 bases at J, leaving 18 bases unmatched. The germline CDR1 and CDR2 sequences are SGDLS and YYNGEE. This CDR3 spans 21 amino acids. CDR3 sequence (DNA): TGTGCCAGCAGCGTCGGTTTCGTACAGCTGGGACTAGCGGGAGTGGCAGATACGCAGTATTTT. Its translation is CASSVGFVQLGLAGVADTQYF.

V and J are TRBV5-4 and TRBJ2-7; D is unclear. The V gene lost 4 bases and the J gene lost 3 bases, with 17 bases spanning the gap. CDR1 SGHNT and CDR2 YYREEE come from the germline V gene (reference sequence). The CDR3 has 15 residues. The CDR3, as DNA: TGTGCCAGCAGCCAGGATAGACCCGGAAACTACGAGCAGTACTTC. It is translated as CASSQDRPGNYEQYF.

The chain recombines TRBV7-2 with TRBJ2-2; a possible D gene is TRBD1 (5 bases). Germline CDR1 reads SGHTA; CDR2 reads FQGNSA. This CDR3 has 15 amino acids. Trimming took off 5 bases at V and 6 bases at J, with 16 bases between the two ends. The CDR3 here is CASSPLGQGAGELFF. The DNA of the CDR3 is TGTGCCAGCAGCCCGTTGGGGCAGGGCGCCGGGGAGCTGTTTTTT. The complete variable domain, with remaining parts taken from reference TRBV7-2 and TRBJ2-2, reads GAGVSQSPSNKVTEKGKDVELRCDPISGHTALYWYRQSLGQGLEFLIYFQGNSAPDKSGLPSDRFSAERTGGSVSTLTIQRTQQEDSAVYLCASSPLGQGAGELFFGEGSRLTVL.

This clone was seen once. CDR3 region: CASGVVRRDTQYF. CDR3 nucleotides: TGTGCCAGCGGGGTAGTACGGCGAGATACGCAGTATTTT. The J gene is TRBJ2-3, the V gene TRBV2, with D unresolved. Germline V gene lookup returns CDR1 SNHLY and CDR2 FYNNEI. This CDR3 is built from 13 residues. V lost 8 bases and J lost 5, with 14 bases in between.

The gene calls are TRBV30 and TRBJ2-3; TRBD2 matches at 12 bases. CDR3 length: 15 residues. Germline V gene lookup returns CDR1 GTSNPN and CDR2 SVGIG (reference sequence). J lost 4 bases, V lost 0 bases, and 2 bases had no gene match. CDR3 bases: TGTGCCTGGAGTGTGCTAGCGGGAGGGCCAGATACGCAGTATTTT. Amino acids: CAWSVLAGGPDTQYF.

This clone was counted once. The chain combines TRBV7-4 with TRBJ2-1; D not certain. Per the germline V gene, CDR1 is SGHVT and CDR2 is SQSDAQ. V was cut by 5 bases and J by 11 bases, with 13 bases left in between. This CDR3 is built from 12 residues. The chain's CDR3 is CASSLTWRKQFF. The CDR3 DNA reads as TGTGCCAGCAGCCTCACCTGGCGAAAGCAGTTCTTC. The variable domain in full, completed from reference TRBV7-4 and TRBJ2-1, reads GAGVSQSPRYKVAKRGRDVALRCDSISGHVTLYWYRQTLGQGSEVLTYSQSDAQRDKSGRPSGRFSAERPERSVSTLKIQRTEQGDSAVYLCASSLTWRKQFFGPGTRLTVL.

The rearrangement links TRBV18 to TRBJ2-5; D not certain. The germline V gene has CDR1 KGHSH and CDR2 LQKENI. The V and J ends lost 2 bases and 3 bases respectively, with 10 bases between them. The length of the CDR3 is 14 residues. CDR3 protein: CASSPIVAEETQYF. DNA of the CDR3: TGTGCCAGCTCACCAATAGTAGCTGAAGAGACCCAGTACTTC.

The chain joins TRBV28 to TRBJ1-1; 10 bases map to TRBD1. J gave up 1 base and V 6 bases, and 8 bases lay outside the gene matches. Germline V gene lookup returns CDR1 MDHEN and CDR2 SYDVKM. This CDR3 has 16 residues. Here the CDR3 DNA reads TGTGCCAGCAGCCCTCCCCGACAGGGGGCGAACACTGAAGCTTTCTTT. Protein: CASSPPRQGANTEAFF.